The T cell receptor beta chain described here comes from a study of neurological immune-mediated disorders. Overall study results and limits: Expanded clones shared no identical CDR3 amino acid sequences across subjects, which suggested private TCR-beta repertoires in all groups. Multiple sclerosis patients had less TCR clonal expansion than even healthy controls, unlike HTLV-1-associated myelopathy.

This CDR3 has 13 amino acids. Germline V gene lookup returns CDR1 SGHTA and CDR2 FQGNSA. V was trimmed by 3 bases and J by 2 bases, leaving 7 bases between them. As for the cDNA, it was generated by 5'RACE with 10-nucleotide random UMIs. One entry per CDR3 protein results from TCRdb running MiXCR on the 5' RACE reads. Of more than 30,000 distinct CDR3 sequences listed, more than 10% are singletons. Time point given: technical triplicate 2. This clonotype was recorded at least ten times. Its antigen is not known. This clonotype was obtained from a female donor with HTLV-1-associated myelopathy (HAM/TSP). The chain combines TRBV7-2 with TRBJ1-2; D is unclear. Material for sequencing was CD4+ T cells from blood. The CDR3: CASSFGSNYGYTF. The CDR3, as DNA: TGTGCCAGCAGCTTTGGCTCAAACTATGGCTACACCTTC.